These 26 T cell receptor beta chains share one sample of origin, sequenced in a study of blood T cell repertoires in COVID-19. Repertoires were generated with immunoSEQ multiplex PCR, while TCRdb's copy carries only in-frame clones and drops some. The sample includes approximately 330,000 clones, around 89% of them seen just once. The specimen sequenced was peripheral blood. The receptors stem from a woman in her 40s with COVID-19, enrolled during active disease.

CDR3 loop: CASRNPGYNEQFF. The CDR3, as DNA: TGTGCCAGCAGGAACCCGGGGTACAATGAGCAGTTCTTC. This rearrangement joins TRBV27 to TRBJ2-1, with a possible D match to TRBD2 (5 bases). Germline V gene lookup returns CDR1 MNHEY and CDR2 SMNVEV (reference sequence). V was cut by 6 bases and J by 4 bases, with 10 bases left in between. The CDR3 sequence is 13 residues long.

This clone occurred once. The gene calls are TRBV6-5 and TRBJ1-1; 7 bases map to TRBD1. The CDR3 is 14 residues long. Trimming removed 1 base from V and 9 bases from J; junction bases left unmatched: 8. Germline V lookup: CDR1 MNHEY, CDR2 SVGAGI. In DNA, the CDR3 is TGTGCCAGCAGTTACTTTGGGACAGCTCATCAAGCTTTCTTT. Protein: CASSYFGTAHQAFF.

The chain joins TRBV12-3 or TRBV12-4 to TRBJ1-2; 7 bases line up with TRBD1. The CDR3 extends over 13 amino acids. With 3 bases clipped from V and 5 bases from J, the junction kept 3 bases outside the gene matches. The CDR3 sequence: CASSFTGEYGYTF. CDR3 sequence (DNA): TGTGCCAGCAGTTTCACAGGGGAGTATGGCTACACCTTC.

The chain uses TRBV27 and TRBJ2-2; no firm D call. The CDR3 sequence is 13 residues long. Germline CDR1 is MNHEY and CDR2 is SMNVEV (reference sequence). V lost 6 bases to trimming and J lost 1 base, with 6 bases between them. The CDR3 DNA is TGTGCCAGCAGCCACAGGAACACCGGGGAGCTGTTTTTT. This sequence encodes CASSHRNTGELFF.

This chain uses TRBV6-6 with TRBJ2-7; 14 bases map to TRBD2. The CDR3 totals 19 residues. V was pared by 5 bases and J by 0 bases, with 12 bases of the junction left unmatched. Germline CDR1 reads MNHNY; CDR2 reads SVGAGI (reference sequence). The CDR3 coding sequence is TGTGCCAGCAGTCCCCGCGGGACTAGCGGGAGTCGCACCTCCTACGAGCAGTACTTC. Its translation is CASSPRGTSGSRTSYEQYF.

The chain joins TRBV7-2 to TRBJ1-1, with D possibly TRBD1 on 5 matching bases. This CDR3 spans 15 amino acids. Germline V CDR1 and CDR2: SGHTA, FQGNSA. Trimming left V 5 bases short and J 0 bases short, with 13 bases between. CDR3 loop: CASSPRAGLNTEAFF. In DNA form, the CDR3 reads TGTGCCAGCAGCCCCCGAGCAGGGCTGAACACTGAAGCTTTCTTT.

The sample holds a few counts of this clone. The CDR3 DNA reads as TGTGCCAGCAGCCCGGCCGGGGGACAGACGGAAAAACTGTTTTTT. Its protein is CASSPAGGQTEKLFF. The V and J genes are TRBV7-9 and TRBJ1-4; 7 nucleotides line up with TRBD1. The CDR3 covers 15 residues. Germline values: CDR1 SEHNR, CDR2 FQNEAQ (reference sequence). Germline trimming cut 5 bases from V and 8 bases from J; bases unmatched to any gene: 11.

This sequence joins TRBV7-8 and TRBJ1-4; TRBD1 is a possible D gene (5 bases). Trimming shortened V by 9 bases and J by 5 bases, and 13 bases separated the two germline ends. Germline V gene sequence: CDR1 SGHVS, CDR2 FQNEAQ. This CDR3 is built from 13 residues. Here the CDR3 reads CASHRGGNEKLFF. CDR3 in DNA: TGTGCCAGTCACCGGGGGGGGAATGAAAAACTGTTTTTT.

Only a few counts were recorded for this clone. The chain couples TRBV6-5 to TRBJ1-5; TRBD1 matches at 7 bases. The ends lost 6 bases at V and 4 bases at J; junction bases unmatched: 9. Germline-derived CDR1 and CDR2 are MNHEY and SVGAGI. The CDR3 has 15 amino acids. CDR3 sequence reads: CASSRDRDPNQPQHF. For the CDR3, the DNA is TGTGCCAGCAGCAGAGACAGGGACCCGAATCAGCCCCAGCATTTT.

The chain employs TRBV6-6 and TRBJ1-6; D uncertain. The CDR3 covers 15 residues. Trimming pared 6 bases from V and 7 bases from J, leaving 16 bases between. CDR1 and CDR2 from the germline V gene are MNHNY and SVGAGI (reference sequence). The CDR3 nucleotides read TGTGCCAGCAGCAACTCCCGTGGAGGGAATTCACCCCTCCACTTT. This codes for CASSNSRGGNSPLHF.

V usage is TRBV19 and J usage is TRBJ2-3; no firm D call. The ends were cut back, 7 bases at V and 4 bases at J, with 15 bases in the middle. The CDR3 extends over 14 amino acids. CDR1 and CDR2 (germline): LNHDA, SQIVND (reference sequence). The CDR3 DNA reads TGTGCCAGTACCACACGAAAGACTGCAGATACGCAGTATTTT. This encodes CASTTRKTADTQYF.

The CDR3 coding sequence is TGTGCCAGCAGTTCGCTAGGGGGGCAGTTCTTC. Translated, it gives CASSSLGGQFF. J is TRBJ2-1 and V is TRBV12-3 or TRBV12-4, with a weak D call TRBD1 (6 bases). V was pared by 4 bases and J by 12 bases, with 10 bases between. The CDR3 is made up of 11 amino acids.

The CDR3 bases are TGCGCCAGCAGGATAAAAGAGGGCGGCGAGCAGTACTTC. Translation gives CASRIKEGGEQYF. The chain recombines TRBV5-1 with TRBJ2-7; the D gene is possibly TRBD2 (5 bases). Trimming took off 5 bases at V and 6 bases at J, with 15 bases between the two ends. The CDR3 covers 13 residues. Germline loops: CDR1 SGHRS, CDR2 YFSETQ.

The chain couples TRBV28 to TRBJ2-5; D is uncertain. CDR3 length: 12 amino acids. CDR1 MDHEN and CDR2 SYDVKM come from the germline V gene. The V and J ends lost 3 bases and 4 bases respectively, with 6 bases between them. CDR3 DNA: TGTGCCAGCAGTTTTCGGAGAGAGACCCAGTACTTC. Translating it yields CASSFRRETQYF.

The V gene is TRBV7-9, the J gene TRBJ2-7; D perhaps matches TRBD1 (6 bases). The V gene lost 2 bases and the J gene lost 1 base, with 9 bases spanning the gap. Germline V CDR1 and CDR2: SEHNR, FQNEAQ (reference sequence). The length of the CDR3 is 14 residues. The CDR3: CASSLSGQSYEQYF. In DNA form, the CDR3 reads TGTGCCAGCAGCTTAAGCGGACAGTCCTACGAGCAGTACTTC.

The chain couples TRBV7-2 to TRBJ2-1; maybe TRBD2 (6 bases). The CDR3 covers 16 residues. V was shortened by 4 bases and J by 7 bases, with 20 bases between the two germline ends. Germline CDR1 and CDR2: SGHTA and FQGNSA. The CDR3 spells CASSSTGTLSGNEQFF. The CDR3 DNA follows: TGTGCCAGCAGCTCGACCGGGACTCTTTCGGGTAATGAGCAGTTCTTC.

This chain joins TRBV15 and TRBJ1-1; 7 bases are shared with TRBD1. Germline trimming cut 0 bases from V and 3 bases from J; bases unmatched to any gene: 4. This CDR3 spans 15 amino acids. Germline V lookup: CDR1 LNHNV, CDR2 YYDKDF (reference sequence). The CDR3 DNA sequence: TGTGCCACCAGCAGAGATCTGCAGGGGGACACTGAAGCTTTCTTT. Protein: CATSRDLQGDTEAFF.

This chain links TRBV5-1 with TRBJ2-3; 7 bases match TRBD2. V was clipped by 7 bases and J by 2 bases; unmatched bases: 13. Germline V gives CDR1 SGHRS, CDR2 YFSETQ. The CDR3 length is 16 residues. The CDR3 reads CASRNYGGVFTDTQYF. Here the CDR3 DNA reads TGCGCCAGCCGAAACTATGGGGGGGTCTTCACAGATACGCAGTATTTT. Full variable domain (remainder filled in from reference TRBV5-1 and TRBJ2-3): KAGVTQTPRYLIKTRGQQVTLSCSPISGHRSVSWYQQTPGQGLQFLFEYFSETQRNKGNFPGRFSGRQFSNSRSEMNVSTLELGDSALYLCASRNYGGVFTDTQYFGPGTRLTVL.

A single count supports this clone. This chain links TRBV4-1 with TRBJ1-3, with TRBD1 matching over 7 bases. Germline V gene lookup returns CDR1 MGHRA and CDR2 YSYEKL. This CDR3 is 15 amino acids long. With 3 bases clipped from V and 0 bases from J, the junction kept 2 bases outside the gene matches. CDR3 sequence (DNA): TGCGCCAGCAGCCAGGACAGGCGCTCTGGAAACACCATATATTTT. Translation: CASSQDRRSGNTIYF.

V is TRBV7-9 and J is TRBJ2-5; D possibly corresponds to TRBD1 (5 bases). There are 14 residues in the CDR3. Between the trimmed V and J ends, which lost 5 bases and 3 bases, there was a span of 13 bases. Germline CDR1 and CDR2: SEHNR and FQNEAQ (reference sequence). CDR3 region: CASSPGFMEETQYF. The CDR3 DNA is TGTGCCAGCAGCCCAGGGTTTATGGAAGAGACCCAGTACTTC.

V is TRBV9 and J is TRBJ1-2, with D possibly being TRBD1 (5 bases). With 0 bases removed from V and 2 bases from J, the gap between germline ends came to 8 bases. The CDR3 has 14 amino acids. The germline V gene encodes CDR1 SGDLS and CDR2 YYNGEE. Here the CDR3 reads CASSVAGGNYGYTF. The CDR3 DNA reads TGTGCCAGCAGCGTAGCCGGGGGGAACTATGGCTACACCTTC.

V is TRBV5-6 and J is TRBJ2-7; TRBD1 might be the D (5 bases). The germline V gene has CDR1 SGHDT and CDR2 YYEEEE. The CDR3 length is 16 residues. Trimming cost V 4 bases and J 5 bases, with 22 bases left between them. In nucleotides, the CDR3 is TGTGCCAGCAGCCAAGGATCGGCAGGGATAGGCGACGAGCAGTACTTC. This codes for CASSQGSAGIGDEQYF.

This chain links TRBV6-6 with TRBJ2-5; TRBD2 matches at 8 bases. CDR1 is MNHNY and CDR2 is SVGAGI in the germline V gene (reference sequence). V lost 2 bases, J lost 5 bases, and 4 bases stayed unmatched. The CDR3 consists of 14 residues. The CDR3 sequence is CASSYATGGETQYF. The CDR3 region has the DNA TGTGCCAGCAGTTACGCCACGGGAGGGGAGACCCAGTACTTC.

The chain joins TRBV11-2 to TRBJ2-2, with D maybe TRBD2 (6 bases). Per the germline V gene, CDR1 is SGHAT and CDR2 is FQNNGV. The CDR3 is 15 amino acids. V shed 1 base and J shed 2 bases, with 8 bases lying between them. The CDR3 coding sequence is TGTGCCAGCAGCTTAGTGGCGGGAAACACCGGGGAGCTGTTTTTT. It is translated as CASSLVAGNTGELFF.

V gene TRBV30 combines with J gene TRBJ2-2, with D possibly being TRBD2 (6 bases). Between the trimmed V and J ends, which lost 5 bases and 1 base, there was a span of 8 bases. The CDR3 is 13 amino acids. CDR1 GTSNPN and CDR2 SVGIG come from the germline V gene (reference sequence). CDR3 nucleotide sequence: TGTGCCTGGGCCGGGGGGAACACCGGGGAGCTGTTTTTT. Amino acids: CAWAGGNTGELFF.

V usage is TRBV6-2 or TRBV6-3 and J usage is TRBJ2-5, with 12 bases that match TRBD2. The germline CDR1 and CDR2 sequences are MNHEY and SVGEGT. The CDR3 contains 17 residues. The V gene end was trimmed by 2 bases and the J gene end by 3 bases; junction bases not matched to a gene: 7. Written as DNA, the CDR3 is TGTGCCAGCAGTTACCCAGCTAGCGGGAGGGCCAAAGAGACCCAGTACTTC. Translated, it gives CASSYPASGRAKETQYF.